The clone carrying this TCR beta chain was found once. Antigen specificity is unknown. This sample is part of a study of T cells in Graves' hyperthyroidism and ophthalmopathy. RNA transcripts provided the source from which TCR beta CDR3 regions were amplified. The TCR CDR3 first-round RT-PCR relied on the HTBI primer set. TCRdb fed the multiplex PCR reads into MiXCR, producing one record per CDR3 protein. The sample includes a few hundred thousand distinct CDR3 sequences, just over 45% of them seen just once. Regarding the study as a whole: Clonotypes that were expanded in thyroid above 0.001 mostly appeared in blood too.

The CDR3 runs to 15 residues. V was trimmed by 3 bases and J by 3 bases, leaving 15 bases between them. Germline V gene lookup returns CDR1 SGHAT and CDR2 FQNNGV. The definition of stable Graves' hyperthyroidism was no ophthalmopathy progression within 18 months. This clonotype was sampled from a woman in her late teens or twenties with Graves' hyperthyroidism. The gene calls are TRBV11-2 and TRBJ2-7; D gene unclear. Input material: peripheral blood or thyroid tissue (not recorded which). CDR3 in DNA: TGTGCCAGCAGCTTCGTCAGAGGAAGAAGCTACGAGCAGTACTTC. It is translated as CASSFVRGRSYEQYF.